This TCR beta chain comes out of a study of blood T cell repertoires in COVID-19. As for the study in general: Spain, Italy and the United States supplied samples that represented acute and convalescent COVID-19. T cells, B-cell-depleted T cells, or PBMCs provided the cDNA or gDNA that served as material.

The CDR3 is 14 amino acids. The ends were cut back, 0 bases at V and 10 bases at J, with 13 bases in the middle. Germline lookup yields CDR1 LNHNV and CDR2 YYDKDF (reference sequence). In the source study's methods: Cell counts per sample came from amplifying reference gene primers. Generated by immunoSEQ multiplex PCR, the TCRdb table keeps only in-frame clones and is missing some. The V and J calls and clone size were taken over from that table, and D and trimming were inferred from the DNA. The table shows some 240,000 clones, with 85% to 90% occurring only once. The Seattle patients joined while their infection was active and were tracked longitudinally afterward.

The receptor was derived from an older woman with COVID-19, enrolled during active disease. Sequenced input: peripheral blood. The gene calls are TRBV15 and TRBJ2-1; TRBD2 is a possible D gene (6 bases). CDR3 bases: TGTGCCACCAGCAGAGATTTGGAGGCGGGAGAGCAGTTCTTC. It yields the protein CATSRDLEAGEQFF.